The sequence of this T cell receptor (beta chain) was determined in a study of T cells after yellow fever vaccination. Study-wide points: The CD4 and CD8 compartments had a small share of their clonotypes in common. The secondary response was weaker but peaked faster, day 5 versus 15.

They built TCR cDNA with 5'RACE template switching, a step that put in a universal primer site and UMIs. A single record per CDR3 protein comes from TCRdb applying MiXCR to the 5' RACE reads. Here the sample spans some 160,000 distinct CDR3 sequences, roughly a tenth being singletons. Worth noting for this clonotype: Antigen unknown.

The CDR3 totals 15 residues. Per germline, CDR1 SGHVS and CDR2 FQNEAQ. With 1 base removed from V and 3 bases from J, the gap between germline ends came to 13 bases. This sequence joins TRBV7-8 and TRBJ2-7; no reliable D call. This sample comprised CD8+ T cells sorted from PBMCs, obtained 45 days after the yellow fever booster vaccination. The TCR originated in a man aged 18 to 29 who received the YFV17D yellow fever vaccine. CDR3 in DNA: TGTGCCAGCAGCTTAGGGCCAGGAGAAAACTACGAGCAGTACTTC. This sequence encodes CASSLGPGENYEQYF.